The rows below give T cell receptor beta chains drawn from one sample of a study of blood T cell repertoires in COVID-19. Some clones are missing from TCRdb's copy, which holds only in-frame ones; the method was immunoSEQ multiplex PCR. The sample records some 420,000 clones, over 75% being singletons. Sequencing was carried out using PBMCs or T cells enriched from blood (not recorded which). Receptor source: a man aged 25-45 years who had recovered from COVID-19. Both conserved end residues are part of each CDR3. D genes are given only for firm matches. Clone size is stated in some rows and not others, as once, few, many or a class when expanded.

j_call | d_call | clone_size | v_call | cdr3_nt | cdr3_aa
TRBJ2-5 | TRBD1 | . | TRBV7-7 | TGTGCTAGCAGCTTAGGGTCAGGGGGCCAAGAGACCCAGTACTTC | CASSLGSGGQETQYF
TRBJ2-1 | . | . | TRBV7-2 | TGTGCCAGCAGCCCCTCCGGTAACTACAATGAGCAGTTCTTC | CASSPSGNYNEQFF
TRBJ1-1 | . | . | TRBV19 | TGTGCCAGTAGTATGGGGGGGCTAAGGACTGAAGCTTTCTTT | CASSMGGLRTEAFF
TRBJ2-3 | TRBD2 | . | TRBV29-1 | TGCAGCGTTGAGCGGGGGGGCACAGATACGCAGTATTTT | CSVERGGTDTQYF
TRBJ2-1 | . | . | TRBV6-5 | TGTGCCAGCAGTTCCCCGGCGGGGAGCGGCAATGAGCAGTTCTTC | CASSSPAGSGNEQFF
TRBJ1-1 | . | once | TRBV5-8 | TGTGCCAGCAGCCGGGTGGCTGAAGCTTTCTTT | CASSRVAEAFF
TRBJ1-5 | . | few | TRBV5-5 | TGTGCCAGCAGCTCGAAATTACAGGGCGTCAATCAGCCCCAGCATTTT | CASSSKLQGVNQPQHF
TRBJ1-6 | . | . | TRBV4-1 | TGCGCCAGCAGCCAACCGGGTCCGGCACCCCTCCACTTT | CASSQPGPAPLHF
TRBJ2-2 | . | . | TRBV28 | TGTGCCAGCAGGACATCGACAGGGAGGTTTTCCGGGGAGCTGTTTTTT | CASRTSTGRFSGELFF
TRBJ2-3 | TRBD2 | . | TRBV5-4 | TGTGCCAGCAGCTTGGGGGATCCGACTAGCGGGAGAGGGGATACGCAGTATTTT | CASSLGDPTSGRGDTQYF
TRBJ2-7 | TRBD2 | . | TRBV27 | TGTGCCAGCAGTTTGGAAGGGACTAGCGGGAGCTACGAGCAGTACTTC | CASSLEGTSGSYEQYF
TRBJ2-1 | TRBD2 | . | TRBV20-1 | TGCAGTGCTAGTGGGCTAGCGGGAGTCAATGAGCAGTTCTTC | CSASGLAGVNEQFF
TRBJ1-5 | . | . | TRBV28 | TGTGCCAGCAGGTCACAGGACCATAGCAATCAGCCCCAGCATTTT | CASRSQDHSNQPQHF
TRBJ2-1 | TRBD2 | . | TRBV19 | TGTGCCAGTAGTATCTTAGCGGGAGCCGGTGAGCAGTTCTTC | CASSILAGAGEQFF
TRBJ2-1 | TRBD1 | . | TRBV3-1/TRBV3-2 | TGTGCCAGCGTTAGGGGGCGCGTAGGTGAGCAGTTCTTC | CASVRGRVGEQFF
TRBJ2-1 | . | . | TRBV27 | TGTGCCAGCAGTTTCGGGCAGGGGTACAATGAGCAGTTCTTC | CASSFGQGYNEQFF
TRBJ2-2 | TRBD1 | . | TRBV7-8 | TGTGCCAGCAGCGTATGGGGGACAGGGAACACCGGGGAGCTGTTTTTT | CASSVWGTGNTGELFF
TRBJ2-7 | TRBD1 | . | TRBV6-2/TRBV6-3 | TGTGCCAGCAGTTACGCGGGACAGGGGGCCTACGAGCAGTACTTC | CASSYAGQGAYEQYF
TRBJ1-3 | . | . | TRBV10-2 | TGCGCCAGCAGGGGAGAGAGGTACACTGGAAACACCATATATTTT | CASRGERYTGNTIYF
TRBJ2-2 | TRBD2 | once | TRBV27 | TGTGCCAGCAGTTTAAGGCTAGCGGGGCAGGCTTACACCGGGGAGCTGTTTTTT | CASSLRLAGQAYTGELFF
TRBJ2-2 | TRBD1 | . | TRBV24-1 | TGTGCCACCAGTGATCCGGGGACAGGGGTCACCGGGGAGCTGTTTTTT | CATSDPGTGVTGELFF
TRBJ2-1 | . | . | TRBV19 | TGTGCCAGTAGTAGTCAGGGTGGGTACGATGAGCAGTTCTTC | CASSSQGGYDEQFF
TRBJ1-3 | TRBD1 | . | TRBV6-5 | TGTGCCAGCAGCCTACAGGGGGCTGGAAACACCATATATTTT | CASSLQGAGNTIYF
TRBJ2-5 | TRBD2 | . | TRBV3-1/TRBV3-2 | TGTGCCAGCAGCCAAGTTGCGGGAGGACACCCCCCCGAGGAAGAGACCCAGTACTTC | CASSQVAGGHPPEEETQYF